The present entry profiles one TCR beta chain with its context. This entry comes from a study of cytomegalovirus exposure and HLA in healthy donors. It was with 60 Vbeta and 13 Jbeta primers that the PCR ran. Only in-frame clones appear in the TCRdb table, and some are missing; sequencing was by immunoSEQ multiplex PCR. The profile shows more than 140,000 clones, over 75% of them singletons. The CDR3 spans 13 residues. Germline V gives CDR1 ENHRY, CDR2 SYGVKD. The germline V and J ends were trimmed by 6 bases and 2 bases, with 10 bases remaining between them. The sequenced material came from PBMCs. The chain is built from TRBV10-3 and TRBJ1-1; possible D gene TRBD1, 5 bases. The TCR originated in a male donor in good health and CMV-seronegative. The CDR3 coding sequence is TGTGCCATCAGACCCAGGGAAAACACTGAAGCTTTCTTT. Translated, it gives CAIRPRENTEAFF.